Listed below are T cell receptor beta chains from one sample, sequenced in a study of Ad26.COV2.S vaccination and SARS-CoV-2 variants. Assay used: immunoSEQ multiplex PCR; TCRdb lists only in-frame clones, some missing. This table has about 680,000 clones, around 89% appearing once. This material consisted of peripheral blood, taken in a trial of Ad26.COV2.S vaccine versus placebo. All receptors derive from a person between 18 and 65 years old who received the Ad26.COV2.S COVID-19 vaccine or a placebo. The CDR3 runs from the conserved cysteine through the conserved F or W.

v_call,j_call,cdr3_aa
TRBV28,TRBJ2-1,CASRLGTLYNEQFF
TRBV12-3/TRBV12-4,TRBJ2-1,CASSLGTGGKFF
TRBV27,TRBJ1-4,CASSLVPSRTEKLFF
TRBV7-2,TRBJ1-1,CASKPGVVNTEAFF
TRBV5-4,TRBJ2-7,CASSPQSRREQYF
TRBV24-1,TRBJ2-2,CATQGWAGELFF
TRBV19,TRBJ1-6,CASGPNNSPLHF
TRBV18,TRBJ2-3,CASSPLRDGTTDTQYF
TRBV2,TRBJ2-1,CASSVNRGLKFF
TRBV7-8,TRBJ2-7,CASSSRDRVNEQYF
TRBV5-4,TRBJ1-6,CASSLGGTGGYNSPLHF
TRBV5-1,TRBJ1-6,CASSLGVGNPLHF
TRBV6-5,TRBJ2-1,CASSFAGGSSYNEQFF
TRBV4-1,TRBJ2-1,CASSPSGTDYNEQFF
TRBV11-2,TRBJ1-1,CASSLDLGTEAFF
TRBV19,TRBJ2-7,CASSGVTSSYEQYF
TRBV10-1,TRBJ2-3,CASSATSFGTDTQYF
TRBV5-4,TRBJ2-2,CASSFVQGPGELFF
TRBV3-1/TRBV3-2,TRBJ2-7,CASSQTSGGRGYEQYF
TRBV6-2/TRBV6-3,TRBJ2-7,CASSYLAGTYEQYF
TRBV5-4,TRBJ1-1,CASSLFGGLGEAFF
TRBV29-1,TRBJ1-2,CSSQLLRGQGTFGYTF
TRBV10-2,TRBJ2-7,CAIIRTSGRALYEQYF
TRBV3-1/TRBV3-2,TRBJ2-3,CASSQSGTDTQYF
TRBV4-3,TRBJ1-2,CASSQLAGQGKGYTF
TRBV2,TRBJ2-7,CVARAGGRNEQYF
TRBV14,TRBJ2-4,CATNNSDFGASTSKNIQYF
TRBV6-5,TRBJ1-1,CASSKTGITEAFF
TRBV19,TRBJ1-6,CASRRGQGAWNSPLHF
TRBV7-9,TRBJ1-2,CASSSSGGADGYTF
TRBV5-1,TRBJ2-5,CASSLLGLAGGYETQYF
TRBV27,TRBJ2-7,CASSGGAVPSYEQYF
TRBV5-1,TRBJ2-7,CASSPGQSVDEQYF
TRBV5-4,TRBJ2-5,CASSWVPGSWYF
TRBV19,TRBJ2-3,CASSIRLAGVADTQYF
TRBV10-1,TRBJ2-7,CASSRGQFSYEQYF
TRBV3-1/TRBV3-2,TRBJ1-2,CASSQEWAGSNYGYTF